The 18 T cell receptor beta chains given below trace back to one sample, sequenced in a study of identical twins. TCRdb redid the calling of the 5' RACE reads with MiXCR, one entry per CDR3 protein. Here the sample spans 350,000 to 400,000 distinct CDR3 sequences, approximately 8.7% being singletons. Sample: naive T cells sorted from blood. These receptors came from a woman between 50 and 59 years old in good health.

The chain couples TRBV20-1 to TRBJ2-3, with D uncertain. The CDR3 is made up of 13 amino acids. Germline V gives CDR1 DFQATT, CDR2 SNEGSKA (reference sequence). The V gene lost 5 bases and the J gene lost 0 bases, with 9 bases spanning the gap. The CDR3 DNA follows: TGCAGTGCTTCCGACTCGAGCACAGATACGCAGTATTTT. It is translated as CSASDSSTDTQYF.

The V gene is TRBV10-3, the J gene TRBJ1-2; TRBD1 might be the D (5 bases). Trimming stripped 8 bases from V and 7 bases from J, with 11 bases between. The CDR3 length is 11 residues. In germline, CDR1 is ENHRY, CDR2 SYGVKD. Here the CDR3 reads CAIQGPGGYTF. Here the CDR3 DNA reads TGTGCCATCCAGGGCCCTGGTGGCTACACCTTC.

Ten or more counts support this clonotype. The chain combines TRBV27 with TRBJ1-2; maybe TRBD1 (6 bases). Trimming removed 5 bases at V and 4 bases at J, with 8 bases between. The CDR3 spans 12 residues. The germline CDR1 and CDR2 sequences are MNHEY and SMNVEV (reference sequence). The CDR3 DNA reads TGTGCCAGCAGTGCGGACAGCTATGGCTACACCTTC. Translating gives CASSADSYGYTF.

The table lists this clonotype with a few counts. The V gene is TRBV20-1, the J gene TRBJ2-4; D may be TRBD1 (5 bases). Trimming stripped 1 base from V and 12 bases from J, with 10 bases between. The CDR3 extends over 11 amino acids. CDR1 DFQATT and CDR2 SNEGSKA come from the germline V gene (reference sequence). CDR3 in amino acids: CSARAGQPQYF. The CDR3 DNA reads as TGCAGTGCTAGAGCCGGACAACCTCAGTACTTC.

The chain couples TRBV20-1 to TRBJ1-1; possible D gene TRBD1, 6 bases. CDR1 is DFQATT and CDR2 is SNEGSKA in the germline V gene (reference sequence). This CDR3 has 13 residues. The V end lost 4 bases, the J end lost 5 bases, and 14 bases lay between the germline ends. CDR3 nucleotide sequence: TGCAGTGCTAATAGGGGGAAATCGACTGAAGCTTTCTTT. Its translation: CSANRGKSTEAFF.

This clonotype was found many times. The CDR3 loop reads CSVGGLATGTDTQYF. CDR3 coding DNA: TGCAGCGTTGGAGGACTAGCGACCGGCACAGATACGCAGTATTTT. This sequence joins TRBV29-1 and TRBJ2-3, with 9 positions matching TRBD2. CDR1 SQVTM and CDR2 ANQGSEA come from the germline V gene. This CDR3 contains 15 residues. The V segment lost 4 bases and the J segment 1 base; nucleotides outside the gene matches: 6.

This clonotype was seen a few times. The chain joins TRBV5-1 to TRBJ1-4; no clear D. V shed 0 bases and J shed 8 bases, with 14 bases lying between them. CDR1 is SGHRS and CDR2 is YFSETQ in the germline V gene. The CDR3 loop spans 15 amino acids. DNA of the CDR3: TGCGCCAGCAGCTTGGGGAGGGTGACGGAAGAAAAACTGTTTTTT. Its protein is CASSLGRVTEEKLFF.

The CDR3 region has the DNA TGTGCCAGCGCGAAAGGGACGGGGAATGGGACCCAGTACTTC. Translated, it gives CASAKGTGNGTQYF. The chain joins TRBV7-2 to TRBJ2-5; D is perhaps TRBD1 or TRBD2 (5 bases each). The CDR3 spans 14 residues. Germline V gene lookup returns CDR1 SGHTA and CDR2 FQGNSA. Trimming took off 8 bases at V and 7 bases at J, with 20 bases between the two ends. Full variable domain (remainder filled in from reference TRBV7-2 and TRBJ2-5): GAGVSQSPSNKVTEKGKDVELRCDPISGHTALYWYRQSLGQGLEFLIYFQGNSAPDKSGLPSDRFSAERTGGSVSTLTIQRTQQEDSAVYLCASAKGTGNGTQYFGPGTRLLVL.

Ten or more counts support this clonotype. The genes are TRBV5-1 and TRBJ2-2; D is possibly TRBD2 (7 bases). V lost 4 bases and J 7 bases, leaving 17 bases between the germline ends. This CDR3 spans 15 amino acids. In germline, CDR1 is SGHRS, CDR2 YFSETQ. CDR3 sequence: CASSRDGGLVGELFF. The DNA of the CDR3 is TGCGCCAGCAGCCGGGACGGGGGGCTAGTCGGGGAGCTGTTTTTT. The full variable domain, in which reference TRBV5-1 and TRBJ2-2 provide the parts outside the CDR3, is KAGVTQTPRYLIKTRGQQVTLSCSPISGHRSVSWYQQTPGQGLQFLFEYFSETQRNKGNFPGRFSGRQFSNSRSEMNVSTLELGDSALYLCASSRDGGLVGELFFGEGSRLTVL.

The CDR3 protein is CASYPPGLAEGGKNIQYF. CDR3 nucleotide sequence: TGCGCCAGCTATCCCCCGGGACTAGCGGAAGGTGGCAAAAACATTCAGTACTTC. The chain couples TRBV5-1 to TRBJ2-4, with 11 bases matching TRBD2. The CDR3 sequence is 18 residues long. The V and J ends lost 7 bases and 3 bases, in that order; junction bases with no gene match: 15. Germline CDR1 SGHRS, CDR2 YFSETQ. Together with reference TRBV5-1 and TRBJ2-4, the CDR3 gives the full variable domain: KAGVTQTPRYLIKTRGQQVTLSCSPISGHRSVSWYQQTPGQGLQFLFEYFSETQRNKGNFPGRFSGRQFSNSRSEMNVSTLELGDSALYLCASYPPGLAEGGKNIQYFGAGTRLSVL.

This clonotype was recorded many times. V usage is TRBV12-3 or TRBV12-4 and J usage is TRBJ1-2, with TRBD1 as a possible D gene (6 bases). This CDR3 is 14 amino acids long. V was trimmed by 2 bases and J by 8 bases, leaving 15 bases between them. Here the CDR3 reads CASSLSSGAFGYTF. The CDR3 nucleotides are TGTGCCAGCAGTTTAAGTTCAGGGGCGTTCGGCTACACCTTC.

The rearrangement links TRBV20-1 to TRBJ2-7, with unresolved D. Trimming shortened V by 0 bases and J by 6 bases, and 9 bases separated the two germline ends. The germline V gene encodes CDR1 DFQATT and CDR2 SNEGSKA (reference sequence). This CDR3 has 12 amino acids. The CDR3 sequence is CSARDPAPEQYF. In nucleotides, the CDR3 is TGCAGTGCTAGAGATCCTGCGCCCGAGCAGTACTTC.

This clonotype was counted between two and nine times. The rearrangement joins TRBV3-1 to TRBJ2-3; a weak D match, TRBD1 (5 bases). Per the germline V gene, CDR1 is LGHDT and CDR2 is YNNKEL (reference sequence). The V end was cut by 3 bases, the J end by 0 bases, with 10 bases between. The CDR3 totals 15 residues. CDR3 sequence (DNA): TGTGCCAGCAGCCAGCACAGGTTCAGCACAGATACGCAGTATTTT. Residues: CASSQHRFSTDTQYF.

The V gene is TRBV3-1, the J gene TRBJ2-1; D call uncertain. CDR1 is LGHDT, CDR2 YNNKEL, per germline (reference sequence). V was shortened by 0 bases and J by 5 bases, with 20 bases between the two germline ends. This CDR3 has 18 residues. CDR3 nucleotides: TGTGCCAGCAGCCAAGATTATCCAGGCCTAGGTTTAAACAATGAGCAGTTCTTC. It specifies CASSQDYPGLGLNNEQFF.

The chain uses TRBV2 and TRBJ2-2, with D perhaps being TRBD1 or TRBD2 (6 bases each). V was trimmed by 3 bases and J by 4 bases, leaving 9 bases between them. The CDR3 runs to 14 residues. Germline V gene sequence: CDR1 SNHLY, CDR2 FYNNEI. The CDR3, as DNA: TGTGCCAGCAGTGATCGGGGGCCCACCGGGGAGCTGTTTTTT. Amino acid sequence: CASSDRGPTGELFF.

This clonotype was seen only a few times. The chain employs TRBV12-3 or TRBV12-4 and TRBJ2-2, with 8 bases matching TRBD1. CDR3 length equals 15 residues. Germline trimming cut 4 bases from V and 5 bases from J; bases unmatched to any gene: 6. Here the CDR3 reads CASSSRGRRTGELFF. CDR3 nucleotides: TGTGCCAGCAGTTCCAGGGGGCGAAGGACCGGGGAGCTGTTTTTT.

This clonotype was observed at least ten times. The chain employs TRBV5-1 and TRBJ2-1; D remains ambiguous. CDR3 length equals 11 residues. V lost 4 bases and J lost 9, with 8 bases in between. Germline CDR1 is SGHRS and CDR2 is YFSETQ. The chain's CDR3 is CASSLNSEQFF. CDR3 nucleotides: TGCGCCAGCAGCCTCAACTCTGAGCAGTTCTTC.

This clonotype was seen more than once but under ten times. The CDR3 nucleotides are TGCGCCAGCAGCCGTGATGCACCGGGGGTCCCATGGGACAATGAGCAGTTCTTC. Translation: CASSRDAPGVPWDNEQFF. This chain joins TRBV5-1 and TRBJ2-1, with D possibly TRBD2 on 6 matching bases. In germline, CDR1 is SGHRS, CDR2 YFSETQ. Trimming stripped 4 bases from V and 5 bases from J, with 25 bases between. The CDR3 is made up of 18 amino acids. The variable domain in full, with the rest retrieved from reference TRBV5-1 and TRBJ2-1, is KAGVTQTPRYLIKTRGQQVTLSCSPISGHRSVSWYQQTPGQGLQFLFEYFSETQRNKGNFPGRFSGRQFSNSRSEMNVSTLELGDSALYLCASSRDAPGVPWDNEQFFGPGTRLTVL.